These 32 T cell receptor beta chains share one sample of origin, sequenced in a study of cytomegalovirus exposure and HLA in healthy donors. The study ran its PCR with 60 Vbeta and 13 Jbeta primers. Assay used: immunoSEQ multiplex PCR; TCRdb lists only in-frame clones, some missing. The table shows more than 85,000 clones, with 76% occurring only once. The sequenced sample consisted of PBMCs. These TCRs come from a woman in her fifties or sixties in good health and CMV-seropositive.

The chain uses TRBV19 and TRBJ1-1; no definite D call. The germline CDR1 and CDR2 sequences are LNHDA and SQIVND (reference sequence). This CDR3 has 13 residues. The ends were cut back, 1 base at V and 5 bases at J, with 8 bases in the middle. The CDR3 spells CASSIGEATEAFF. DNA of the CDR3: TGTGCCAGTAGTATAGGGGAGGCGACTGAAGCTTTCTTT.

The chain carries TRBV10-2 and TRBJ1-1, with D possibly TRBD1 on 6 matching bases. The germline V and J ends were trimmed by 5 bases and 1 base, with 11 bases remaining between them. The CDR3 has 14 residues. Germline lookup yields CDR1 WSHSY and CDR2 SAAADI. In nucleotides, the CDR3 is TGCGCCAGCAGTTACAGGGTGGGGAACACTGAAGCTTTCTTT. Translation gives CASSYRVGNTEAFF.

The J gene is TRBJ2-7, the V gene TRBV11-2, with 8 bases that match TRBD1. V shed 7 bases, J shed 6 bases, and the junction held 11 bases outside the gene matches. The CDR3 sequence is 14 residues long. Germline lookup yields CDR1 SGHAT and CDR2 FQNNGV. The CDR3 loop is CASTEGQGAGEQYF. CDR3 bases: TGTGCCAGCACGGAAGGGCAGGGGGCCGGCGAGCAGTACTTC.

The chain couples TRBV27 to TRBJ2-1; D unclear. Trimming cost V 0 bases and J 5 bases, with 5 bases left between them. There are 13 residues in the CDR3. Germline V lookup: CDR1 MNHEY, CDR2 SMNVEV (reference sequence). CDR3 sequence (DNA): TGTGCCAGCAGTTTATCGAGGCACAATGAGCAGTTCTTC. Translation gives CASSLSRHNEQFF.

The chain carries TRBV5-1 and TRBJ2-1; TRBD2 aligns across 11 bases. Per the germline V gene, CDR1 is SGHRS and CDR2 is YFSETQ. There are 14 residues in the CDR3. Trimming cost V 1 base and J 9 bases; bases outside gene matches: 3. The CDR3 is CASSLTSGSGEQFF. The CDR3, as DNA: TGCGCCAGCAGCTTGACTAGCGGGAGCGGTGAGCAGTTCTTC.

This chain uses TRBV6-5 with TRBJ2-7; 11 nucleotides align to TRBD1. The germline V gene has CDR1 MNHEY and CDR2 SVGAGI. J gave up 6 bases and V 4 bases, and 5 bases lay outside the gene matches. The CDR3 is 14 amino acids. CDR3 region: CASSWGQGGFEQYF. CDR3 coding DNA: TGTGCCAGCAGTTGGGGACAGGGGGGCTTCGAGCAGTACTTC.

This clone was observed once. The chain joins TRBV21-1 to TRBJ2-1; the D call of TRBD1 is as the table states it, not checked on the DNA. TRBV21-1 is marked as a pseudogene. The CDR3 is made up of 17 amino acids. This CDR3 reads CASSKGDRSPLYNEQFF. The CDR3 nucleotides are TGTGCCAGCAGCAAAGGAGACAGGAGCCCCCTTTACAATGAGCAGTTCTTC.

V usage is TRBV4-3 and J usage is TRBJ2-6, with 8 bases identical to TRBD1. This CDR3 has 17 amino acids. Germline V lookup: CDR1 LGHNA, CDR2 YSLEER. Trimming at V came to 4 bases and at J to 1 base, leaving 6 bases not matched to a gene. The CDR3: CASSPQRTGSGANVLTF. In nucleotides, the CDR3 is TGCGCCAGCAGCCCTCAGAGGACAGGGTCTGGGGCCAACGTCCTGACTTTC.

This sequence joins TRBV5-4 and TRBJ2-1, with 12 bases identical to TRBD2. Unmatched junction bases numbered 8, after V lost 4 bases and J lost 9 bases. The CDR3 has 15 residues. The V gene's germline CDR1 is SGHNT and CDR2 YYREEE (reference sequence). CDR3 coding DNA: TGTGCCAGCAGCCCACTAGCGGGAGGCAACGTTGAGCAGTTCTTC. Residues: CASSPLAGGNVEQFF.

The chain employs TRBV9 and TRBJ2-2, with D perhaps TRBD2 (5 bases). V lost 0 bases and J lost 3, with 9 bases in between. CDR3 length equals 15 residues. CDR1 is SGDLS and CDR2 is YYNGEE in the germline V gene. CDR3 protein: CASSVGTVDTGELFF. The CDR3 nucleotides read TGTGCCAGCAGCGTAGGGACTGTGGACACCGGGGAGCTGTTTTTT. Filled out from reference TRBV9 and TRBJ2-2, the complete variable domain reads DSGVTQTPKHLITATGQRVTLRCSPRSGDLSVYWYQQSLDQGLQFLIQYYNGEERAKGNILERFSAQQFPDLHSELNLSSLELGDSALYFCASSVGTVDTGELFFGEGSRLTVL.

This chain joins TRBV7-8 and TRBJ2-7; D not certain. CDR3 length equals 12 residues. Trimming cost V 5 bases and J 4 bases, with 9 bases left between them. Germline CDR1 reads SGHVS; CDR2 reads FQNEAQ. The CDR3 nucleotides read TGTGCCAGCAGCCTTAATTTATACGAGCAGTACTTC. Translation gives CASSLNLYEQYF.

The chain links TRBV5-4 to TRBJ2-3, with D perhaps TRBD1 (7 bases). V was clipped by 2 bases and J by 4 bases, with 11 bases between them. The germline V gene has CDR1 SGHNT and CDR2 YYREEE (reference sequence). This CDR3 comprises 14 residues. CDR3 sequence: CASSFRGVADTQYF. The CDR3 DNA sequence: TGTGCCAGCAGCTTCAGGGGGGTGGCAGATACGCAGTATTTT. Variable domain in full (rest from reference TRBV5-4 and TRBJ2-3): ETGVTQSPTHLIKTRGQQVTLRCSSQSGHNTVSWYQQALGQGPQFIFQYYREEENGRGNFPPRFSGLQFPNYSSELNVNALELDDSALYLCASSFRGVADTQYFGPGTRLTVL.

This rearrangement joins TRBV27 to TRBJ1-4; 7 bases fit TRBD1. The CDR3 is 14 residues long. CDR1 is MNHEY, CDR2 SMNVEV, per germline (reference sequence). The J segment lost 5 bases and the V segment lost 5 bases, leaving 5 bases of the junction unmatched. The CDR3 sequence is CASSPGTANEKLFF. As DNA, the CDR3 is TGTGCCAGCAGTCCCGGGACAGCCAATGAAAAACTGTTTTTT.

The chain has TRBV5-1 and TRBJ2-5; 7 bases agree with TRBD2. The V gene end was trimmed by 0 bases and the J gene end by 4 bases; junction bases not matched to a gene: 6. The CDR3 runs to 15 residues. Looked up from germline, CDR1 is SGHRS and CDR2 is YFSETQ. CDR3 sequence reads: CASSLVPGEGETQYF. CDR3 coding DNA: TGCGCCAGCAGCTTGGTACCGGGGGAGGGAGAGACCCAGTACTTC.

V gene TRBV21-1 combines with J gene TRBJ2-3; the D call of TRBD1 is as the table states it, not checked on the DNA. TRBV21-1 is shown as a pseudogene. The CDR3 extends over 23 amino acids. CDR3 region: CASSKLSPRTGPAPHLSTDTQYF. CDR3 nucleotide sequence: TGTGCCAGCAGCAAACTATCCCCTAGGACAGGGCCGGCTCCCCATCTTAGCACAGATACGCAGTATTTT.

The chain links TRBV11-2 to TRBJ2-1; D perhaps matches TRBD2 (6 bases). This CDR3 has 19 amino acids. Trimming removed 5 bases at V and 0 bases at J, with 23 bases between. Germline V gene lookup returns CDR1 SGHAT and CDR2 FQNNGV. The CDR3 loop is CASSRGRRGFQSSYNEQFF. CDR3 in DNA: TGTGCCAGCAGCCGAGGAAGGCGGGGATTCCAGAGCTCCTACAATGAGCAGTTCTTC. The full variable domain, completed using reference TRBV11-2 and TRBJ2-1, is EAGVAQSPRYKIIEKRQSVAFWCNPISGHATLYWYQQILGQGPKLLIQFQNNGVVDDSQLPKDRFSAERLKGVDSTLKIQPAKLEDSAVYLCASSRGRRGFQSSYNEQFFGPGTRLTVL.

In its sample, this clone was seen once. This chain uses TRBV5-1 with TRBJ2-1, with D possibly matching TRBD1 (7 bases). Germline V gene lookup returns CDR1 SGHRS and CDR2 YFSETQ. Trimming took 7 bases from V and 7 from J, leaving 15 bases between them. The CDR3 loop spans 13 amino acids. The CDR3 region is CASGEAGGNEQFF. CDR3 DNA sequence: TGCGCCAGCGGGGAGGCAGGGGGAAATGAGCAGTTCTTC.

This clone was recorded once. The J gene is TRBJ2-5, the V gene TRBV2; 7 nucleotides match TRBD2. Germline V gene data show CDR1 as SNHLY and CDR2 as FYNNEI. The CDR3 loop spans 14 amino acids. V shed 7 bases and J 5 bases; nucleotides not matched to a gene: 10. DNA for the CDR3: TGTGCCAGCACCGCTGAGGGAGGGCGTGAGACCCAGTACTTC. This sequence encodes CASTAEGGRETQYF. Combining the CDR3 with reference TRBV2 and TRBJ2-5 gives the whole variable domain EPEVTQTPSHQVTQMGQEVILRCVPISNHLYFYWYRQILGQKVEFLVSFYNNEISEKSEIFDDQFSVERPDGSNFTLKIRSTKLEDSAMYFCASTAEGGRETQYFGPGTRLLVL.

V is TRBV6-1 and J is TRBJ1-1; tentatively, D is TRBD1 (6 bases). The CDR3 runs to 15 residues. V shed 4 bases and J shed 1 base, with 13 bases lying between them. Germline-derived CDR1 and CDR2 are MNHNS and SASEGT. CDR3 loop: CASSGRTASNTEAFF. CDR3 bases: TGTGCCAGCAGTGGGCGGACAGCTTCGAACACTGAAGCTTTCTTT.

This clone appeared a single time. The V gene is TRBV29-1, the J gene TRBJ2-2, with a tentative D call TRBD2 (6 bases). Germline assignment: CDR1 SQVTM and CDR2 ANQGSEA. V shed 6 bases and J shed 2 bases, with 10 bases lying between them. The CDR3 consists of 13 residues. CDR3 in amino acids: CSVGGTNTGELFF. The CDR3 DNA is TGCAGCGTGGGGGGAACTAACACCGGGGAGCTGTTTTTT.

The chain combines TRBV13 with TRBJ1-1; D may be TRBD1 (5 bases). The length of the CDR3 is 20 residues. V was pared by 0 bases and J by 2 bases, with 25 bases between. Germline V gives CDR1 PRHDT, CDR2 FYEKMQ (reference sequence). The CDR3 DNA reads TGTGCCAGCAGCTTAGGCCTAAAGAGACAGTTGGGGGGGGGAAACACTGAAGCTTTCTTT. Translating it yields CASSLGLKRQLGGGNTEAFF.

The CDR3 sequence: CASSLGGSQRNEQFF. The CDR3 DNA sequence: TGTGCCAGCAGCTTAGGCGGGAGCCAACGGAATGAGCAGTTCTTC. This chain connects TRBV7-2 to TRBJ2-1; TRBD2 agrees at 7 bases. CDR1 and CDR2 from the germline V gene are SGHTA and FQGNSA. This CDR3 region has 15 residues. Trimming cost V 1 base and J 7 bases; bases outside gene matches: 7.

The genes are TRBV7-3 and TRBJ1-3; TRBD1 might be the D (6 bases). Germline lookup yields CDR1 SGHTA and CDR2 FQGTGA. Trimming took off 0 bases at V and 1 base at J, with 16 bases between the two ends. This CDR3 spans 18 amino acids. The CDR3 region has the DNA TGTGCCAGCAGCTTAACGAGCCGGCAAGGGGGTTCTGGAAACACCATATATTTT. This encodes CASSLTSRQGGSGNTIYF.

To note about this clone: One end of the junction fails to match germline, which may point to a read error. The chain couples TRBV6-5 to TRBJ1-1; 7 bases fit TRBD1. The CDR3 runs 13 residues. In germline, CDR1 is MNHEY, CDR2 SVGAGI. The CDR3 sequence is CAGRGTANTEAFF. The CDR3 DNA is TGTGCCGGCAGGGGGACAGCGAACACTGAAGCTTTCTTT.

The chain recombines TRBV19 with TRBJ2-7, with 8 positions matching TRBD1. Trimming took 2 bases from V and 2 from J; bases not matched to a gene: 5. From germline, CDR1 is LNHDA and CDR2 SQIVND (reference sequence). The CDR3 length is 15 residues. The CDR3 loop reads CASSINRGTTYEQYF. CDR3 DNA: TGTGCCAGTAGTATAAACAGGGGGACGACCTACGAGCAGTACTTC.

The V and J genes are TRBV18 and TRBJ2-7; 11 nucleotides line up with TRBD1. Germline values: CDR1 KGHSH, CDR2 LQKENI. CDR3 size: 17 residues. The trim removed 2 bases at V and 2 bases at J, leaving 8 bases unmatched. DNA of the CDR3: TGTGCCAGCTCACCAAAAAGAGGGACAGGGGGGGCCTACGAGCAGTACTTC. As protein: CASSPKRGTGGAYEQYF.

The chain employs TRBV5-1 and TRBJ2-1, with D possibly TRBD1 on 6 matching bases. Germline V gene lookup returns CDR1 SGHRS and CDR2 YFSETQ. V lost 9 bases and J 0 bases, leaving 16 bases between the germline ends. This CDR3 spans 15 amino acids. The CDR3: CATSLQGGSYNEQFF. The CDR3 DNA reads TGCGCCACTTCCCTTCAAGGGGGCTCCTACAATGAGCAGTTCTTC.

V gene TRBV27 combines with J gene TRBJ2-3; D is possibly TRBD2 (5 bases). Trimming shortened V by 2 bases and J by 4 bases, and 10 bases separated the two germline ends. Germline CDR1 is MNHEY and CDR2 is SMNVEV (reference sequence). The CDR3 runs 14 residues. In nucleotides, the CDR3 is TGTGCCAGCAGTTTAACGATGAGGGCAGATACGCAGTATTTT. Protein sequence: CASSLTMRADTQYF.

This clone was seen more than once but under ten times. CDR3 bases: TGTGCCAGTAGTGTTCTTAACACAGATACGCAGTATTTT. Encoded protein: CASSVLNTDTQYF. The V and J genes are TRBV19 and TRBJ2-3; no clear D. Germline CDR1 LNHDA, CDR2 SQIVND (reference sequence). The CDR3 contains 13 residues. V was shortened by 5 bases and J by 2 bases, with 8 bases between the two germline ends.

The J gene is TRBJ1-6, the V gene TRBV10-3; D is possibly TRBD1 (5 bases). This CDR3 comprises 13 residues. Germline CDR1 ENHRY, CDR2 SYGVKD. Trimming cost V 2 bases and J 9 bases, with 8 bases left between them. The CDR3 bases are TGTGCCATCAGTGAGCAGGGAAGTTCACCCCTCCACTTT. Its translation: CAISEQGSSPLHF.

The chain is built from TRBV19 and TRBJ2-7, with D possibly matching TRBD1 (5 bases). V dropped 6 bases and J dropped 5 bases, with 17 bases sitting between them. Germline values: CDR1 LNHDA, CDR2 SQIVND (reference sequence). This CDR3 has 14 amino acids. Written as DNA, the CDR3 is TGTGCCAGTAGGTCCCGCAGGGCCTGGGACGAGCAGTACTTC. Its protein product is CASRSRRAWDEQYF.

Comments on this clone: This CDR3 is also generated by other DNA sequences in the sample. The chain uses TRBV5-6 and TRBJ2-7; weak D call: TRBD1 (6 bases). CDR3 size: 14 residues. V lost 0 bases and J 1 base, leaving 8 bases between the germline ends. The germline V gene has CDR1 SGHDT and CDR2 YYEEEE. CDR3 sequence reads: CASSLGQGSYEQYF. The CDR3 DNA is TGTGCCAGCAGCTTGGGGCAGGGGTCCTACGAGCAGTACTTC.